The next 8 T cell receptor beta chains were all read from a single sample in a study of shared clonotypes between healthy human individuals. Sequenced by immunoSEQ multiplex PCR; TCRdb stores in-frame clones only, minus some. In the table there are roughly 2.1 million clones, 85% to 95% of which are singletons. The naive CD8 population came from CD45RO-negative cells selected for CCR7, without terminally differentiated effector memory CD45RA+ cells. Sequenced sample: naive CD8+ T cells from PBMCs. These receptors were collected from a man aged 18 to 30 in good health. Some clones in this sample may be carry-over from other donors' samples.

This clone was picked up one time. The V gene is TRBV9, the J gene TRBJ1-1, with 10 bases that match TRBD1. V shed 3 bases and J 6 bases; nucleotides not matched to a gene: 8. CDR1 is SGDLS and CDR2 is YYNGEE in the germline V gene. This CDR3 has 15 amino acids. CDR3 nucleotides: TGTGCCAGCAGCGCCACCGGGACAGGGGATTCTGAAGCTTTCTTT. Amino acids: CASSATGTGDSEAFF.

The chain links TRBV4-1 to TRBJ2-3, with D possibly called TRBD1 or TRBD2 (6 bases each). The CDR3 loop spans 13 amino acids. Per the germline V gene, CDR1 is MGHRA and CDR2 is YSYEKL. V was cut by 0 bases and J by 11 bases, with 12 bases left in between. CDR3: CASSQDLEGGQYF. CDR3 nucleotide sequence: TGCGCCAGCAGCCAAGATCTGGAGGGGGGGCAGTATTTT.

The gene calls are TRBV5-5 and TRBJ1-3; possibly TRBD1 for D (6 bases). The CDR3 has 15 residues. V was shortened by 0 bases and J by 4 bases, with 11 bases between the two germline ends. CDR1 and CDR2 (germline): SGHKS, YYEKEE (reference sequence). DNA of the CDR3: TGTGCCAGCAGCTTGGATAGGGGGTCCGGAAACACCATATATTTT. Protein sequence: CASSLDRGSGNTIYF.

This rearrangement joins TRBV4-1 to TRBJ2-3; D gene ambiguous. Looked up from germline, CDR1 is MGHRA and CDR2 is YSYEKL. Deletions cut 6 bases from V and 6 bases from J, with 19 bases between. This CDR3 comprises 15 residues. Written as DNA, the CDR3 is TGCGCCAGCAGTACGACGGACCGCTTGACCGATACGCAGTATTTT. Protein product: CASSTTDRLTDTQYF.

The V gene is TRBV29-1, the J gene TRBJ2-3, with 13 bases lining up with TRBD2. This CDR3 spans 14 amino acids. V was pared by 7 bases and J by 6 bases, with 7 bases of the junction left unmatched. Per germline, CDR1 SQVTM and CDR2 ANQGSEA. Here the CDR3 reads CSDGLAGAKDTQYF. DNA for the CDR3: TGCAGCGATGGACTAGCGGGAGCGAAGGATACGCAGTATTTT.

The chain is built from TRBV7-9 and TRBJ2-1, with unresolved D. The CDR3 spans 13 residues. V dropped 2 bases and J dropped 9 bases, with 11 bases sitting between them. Looked up from germline, CDR1 is SEHNR and CDR2 is FQNEAQ (reference sequence). CDR3 sequence (DNA): TGTGCCAGCAGCTTACCCATAAGGGCTGAGCAGTTCTTC. Its protein is CASSLPIRAEQFF.

In its sample, this clone was seen once. The J gene is TRBJ2-1, the V gene TRBV19; 12 bases align to TRBD2. V trimming: 3 bases; J trimming: 5 bases; junction bases outside the gene matches: 5. The CDR3 totals 16 residues. CDR1 LNHDA and CDR2 SQIVND come from the germline V gene (reference sequence). CDR3 nucleotide sequence: TGTGCCAGTAGTATCTCTAGCGGGAGGGCCCACAATGAGCAGTTCTTC. Its translation: CASSISSGRAHNEQFF.

The V and J genes are TRBV29-1 and TRBJ2-1; D remains ambiguous. Germline lookup yields CDR1 SQVTM and CDR2 ANQGSEA. V was pared by 4 bases and J by 0 bases, with 13 bases between. This CDR3 spans 15 amino acids. Written as DNA, the CDR3 is TGCAGCGTTGTAGGAGCGCCGAGCTCCTACAATGAGCAGTTCTTC. It yields the protein CSVVGAPSSYNEQFF.